The 25 T cell receptor beta chains given below trace back to one sample, sequenced in a study of T cells in tuberculosis. The protocol was immunoSEQ multiplex PCR, while the TCRdb copy is restricted to in-frame clones and leaves out a portion. The sample shows roughly 34,000 clones, around 97% of them seen only once. Sample: PBMCs. The receptors stem from a donor aged 10-35 years with latent tuberculosis or without tuberculosis infection.

The chain uses TRBV19 and TRBJ1-1; tentative D call: TRBD1 (5 bases). Trimming shortened V by 6 bases and J by 1 base, and 15 bases separated the two germline ends. This CDR3 spans 15 amino acids. Germline V gene data show CDR1 as LNHDA and CDR2 as SQIVND (reference sequence). In DNA form, the CDR3 reads TGTGCCAGTAGCGACTCCGTTAGGGGGAACACTGAAGCTTTCTTT. Its translation: CASSDSVRGNTEAFF.

The rearrangement joins TRBV25-1 to TRBJ2-1, with D maybe TRBD2 (5 bases). CDR1 is MGHDK and CDR2 is SYGVNS in the germline V gene. This CDR3 is 15 amino acids long. The V end lost 5 bases, the J end lost 2 bases, and 13 bases lay between the germline ends. The CDR3 sequence is CASSLNPGAYNEQFF. DNA of the CDR3: TGTGCCAGCAGTTTGAACCCCGGGGCCTACAATGAGCAGTTCTTC.

The chain is built from TRBV7-8 and TRBJ2-3, with 12 bases lining up with TRBD1. Looked up from germline, CDR1 is SGHVS and CDR2 is FQNEAQ. The CDR3 spans 18 residues. The V and J ends lost 1 base and 6 bases, in that order; junction bases with no gene match: 11. CDR3 coding DNA: TGTGCCAGCAGCTTAGGTAGTAACCGGGACAGGGGGCTGGATACGCAGTATTTT. Its translation: CASSLGSNRDRGLDTQYF.

The V call is TRBV7-9, the J call TRBJ2-7; D possibly corresponds to TRBD1 (5 bases). The V end was cut by 5 bases, the J end by 2 bases, with 13 bases between. This CDR3 has 14 residues. Germline CDR1 reads SEHNR; CDR2 reads FQNEAQ (reference sequence). CDR3 protein: CASSMKTVTYEQYF. The CDR3 coding sequence is TGTGCCAGCAGCATGAAGACAGTTACCTACGAGCAGTACTTC.

The CDR3 loop is CASSTDSSGYTF. Here the CDR3 DNA reads TGTGCCAGTAGTACCGACAGCTCTGGCTACACCTTC. The gene calls are TRBV19 and TRBJ1-2, with D tentatively TRBD1 (5 bases). V lost 4 bases, J lost 7 bases, and 10 bases lay in between. Germline V gene sequence: CDR1 LNHDA, CDR2 SQIVND (reference sequence). There are 12 residues in the CDR3. The complete variable domain, with remaining parts taken from reference TRBV19 and TRBJ1-2, reads DGGITQSPKYLFRKEGQNVTLSCEQNLNHDAMYWYRQDPGQGLRLIYYSQIVNDFQKGDIAEGYSVSREKKESFPLTVTSAQKNPTAFYLCASSTDSSGYTFGSGTRLTVV.

V and J are TRBV18 and TRBJ2-7; perhaps TRBD1 as D (5 bases). V lost 3 bases to trimming and J lost 2 bases, with 11 bases between them. The CDR3 is 14 residues long. In germline, CDR1 is KGHSH, CDR2 LQKENI. This chain's CDR3 is CASSPSQGPYEQYF. DNA of the CDR3: TGTGCCAGCTCACCGTCTCAGGGCCCCTACGAGCAGTACTTC.

The chain uses TRBV5-1 and TRBJ1-3; a weak D match, TRBD1 (5 bases). Trimming took 4 bases from V and 0 from J, leaving 20 bases between them. This CDR3 spans 18 amino acids. The germline CDR1 and CDR2 sequences are SGHRS and YFSETQ. CDR3 nucleotide sequence: TGCGCCAGCAGCCGGGACCCGGGGGTAAAAAGCTCTGGAAACACCATATATTTT. This codes for CASSRDPGVKSSGNTIYF.

The chain is built from TRBV2 and TRBJ1-1, with D hard to call. Germline CDR1 and CDR2: SNHLY and FYNNEI. There are 15 residues in the CDR3. Trimming took 8 bases from V and 1 from J, leaving 17 bases between them. The CDR3 loop reads CASLVDRGKNTEAFF. The DNA for the CDR3 is TGTGCCAGCCTAGTCGACCGGGGTAAGAACACTGAAGCTTTCTTT.

The V call is TRBV20-1, the J call TRBJ2-1, with TRBD2 matching over 9 bases. This CDR3 spans 11 amino acids. J gave up 14 bases and V 3 bases, and 5 bases lay outside the gene matches. Germline-derived CDR1 and CDR2 are DFQATT and SNEGSKA (reference sequence). The chain's CDR3 is CSARAGTSKFF. In DNA, the CDR3 is TGCAGTGCTAGGGCCGGGACTAGCAAGTTCTTC.

This chain connects TRBV5-6 to TRBJ1-2; D might be TRBD1 (5 bases). V shed 0 bases and J shed 7 bases, with 13 bases lying between them. This CDR3 has 14 amino acids. Looked up from germline, CDR1 is SGHDT and CDR2 is YYEEEE. The CDR3 spells CASSLGWLTAGYTF. CDR3 coding DNA: TGTGCCAGCAGCTTGGGCTGGTTGACAGCTGGCTACACCTTC.

V gene TRBV20-1 combines with J gene TRBJ1-1; D gene unclear. The CDR3 is made up of 11 amino acids. From germline, CDR1 is DFQATT and CDR2 SNEGSKA (reference sequence). Trimming removed 4 bases from V and 1 base from J, with 4 bases in between. The CDR3 loop is CSAKRNTEAFF. The CDR3 DNA follows: TGCAGTGCTAAGCGGAACACTGAAGCTTTCTTT.

CDR3 amino acids: CAISEGELNTEAFF. CDR3 DNA: TGTGCCATCAGTGAGGGAGAGCTGAACACTGAAGCTTTCTTT. The chain couples TRBV10-3 to TRBJ1-1; the D is unclear. The CDR3 runs 14 residues. CDR1 is ENHRY and CDR2 is SYGVKD in the germline V gene. V dropped 2 bases and J dropped 0 bases, with 7 bases sitting between them.

The chain employs TRBV12-5 and TRBJ2-6, with TRBD1 matching 8 bases. Losses at the gene ends were 0 bases for V and 1 base for J; bases not matched to a gene: 14. Germline lookup yields CDR1 LGHNT and CDR2 FRNRAP. The CDR3 extends over 21 amino acids. Here the CDR3 reads CASGLVPRWDRTFSGANVLTF. The CDR3, as DNA: TGTGCTAGTGGTTTGGTACCTCGGTGGGACAGGACCTTTTCTGGGGCCAACGTCCTGACTTTC.

Only one count was recorded for this clone. V usage is TRBV6-1 and J usage is TRBJ1-3; a possible D gene is TRBD1 (5 bases). The CDR3 loop spans 15 amino acids. Trimming cost V 4 bases and J 2 bases, with 12 bases left between them. Germline lookup yields CDR1 MNHNS and CDR2 SASEGT. CDR3 coding DNA: TGTGCCAGCAGTGGCGACAGTCACCCTGGAAACACCATATATTTT. It encodes CASSGDSHPGNTIYF.

V gene TRBV5-8 combines with J gene TRBJ1-3; D call uncertain. CDR3 length equals 16 residues. Trimming took 0 bases from V and 0 from J, leaving 10 bases between them. Per germline, CDR1 SGHTS and CDR2 YDEGEE. The CDR3 loop reads CASSLGQVVSGNTIYF. The CDR3 region has the DNA TGTGCCAGCAGCTTGGGCCAGGTTGTCTCTGGAAACACCATATATTTT.

V gene TRBV5-1 combines with J gene TRBJ2-5; 7 nucleotides line up with TRBD2. Germline V CDR1 and CDR2: SGHRS, YFSETQ. V was pared by 0 bases and J by 1 base, with 6 bases of the junction left unmatched. CDR3 length equals 16 residues. CDR3 in amino acids: CASSLAVGGTQETQYF. The CDR3 DNA is TGCGCCAGCAGCTTGGCCGTGGGAGGGACCCAAGAGACCCAGTACTTC.

The chain employs TRBV12-5 and TRBJ2-1; 8 bases fit TRBD2. With V trimmed by 0 bases and J by 0 bases, 4 bases remained unmatched. CDR1 is LGHNT, CDR2 FRNRAP, per germline. The CDR3 length is 17 residues. The CDR3 region has the DNA TGTGCTAGTGGTTTGGTACTAGCGGTCCCCTCCTACAATGAGCAGTTCTTC. Translating it yields CASGLVLAVPSYNEQFF. The full variable domain, in which reference TRBV12-5 and TRBJ2-1 provide the parts outside the CDR3, is DARVTQTPRHKVTEMGQEVTMRCQPILGHNTVFWYRQTMMQGLELLAYFRNRAPLDDSGMPKDRFSAEMPDATLATLKIQPSEPRDSAVYFCASGLVLAVPSYNEQFFGPGTRLTVL.

This chain's CDR3 is CASSGTIGSNQPQHF. DNA for the CDR3: TGTGCCAGCTCGGGGACAATCGGGAGCAATCAGCCCCAGCATTTT. The J gene is TRBJ1-5, the V gene TRBV6-5, with a weak D call TRBD1 (6 bases). This CDR3 comprises 15 residues. V was clipped by 8 bases and J by 1 base, with 15 bases between them. Looked up from germline, CDR1 is MNHEY and CDR2 is SVGAGI.

In this sample, this clone turned up once. CDR3 protein: CAISSWEGGSYNEQFF. The CDR3 coding sequence is TGTGCCATCAGTTCATGGGAGGGGGGGTCCTACAATGAGCAGTTCTTC. This sequence joins TRBV10-3 and TRBJ2-1; a possible D gene is TRBD2 (7 bases). The V and J ends lost 5 bases and 1 base respectively, with 15 bases between them. The CDR3 consists of 16 residues. The germline V gene has CDR1 ENHRY and CDR2 SYGVKD.

The table lists this clone with a count of one. This chain connects TRBV10-3 to TRBJ1-4, with a weak D call TRBD1 (6 bases). The CDR3 length is 15 residues. Germline V gives CDR1 ENHRY, CDR2 SYGVKD. Trimming pared 3 bases from V and 4 bases from J, leaving 12 bases between. This CDR3 is CAISDHARGNEKLFF. Written as DNA, the CDR3 is TGTGCCATCAGTGACCATGCCAGGGGTAATGAAAAACTGTTTTTT.

The chain couples TRBV28 to TRBJ1-2; TRBD1 matches at 10 bases. The CDR3 has 16 residues. Germline CDR1 MDHEN, CDR2 SYDVKM. V was clipped by 6 bases and J by 5 bases; unmatched bases: 12. The DNA of the CDR3 is TGTGCCAGCAGCCGACCGGGACAGGGGATTTGGTATGGCTACACCTTC. This sequence encodes CASSRPGQGIWYGYTF.

This clone was seen more than once but under ten times. The chain's CDR3 is CASSAGGSWEFF. The CDR3 DNA reads as TGTGCCAGCAGCGCAGGGGGGTCTTGGGAGTTCTTC. V is TRBV7-9 and J is TRBJ2-1, with D possibly being TRBD1 (7 bases). The V and J ends lost 5 bases and 14 bases respectively, with 16 bases between them. CDR3 length: 12 residues. Germline V gives CDR1 SEHNR, CDR2 FQNEAQ (reference sequence).

The rearrangement links TRBV11-2 to TRBJ2-7; 7 bases fit TRBD1. The CDR3 length is 15 residues. Trimming cost V 4 bases and J 5 bases; bases outside gene matches: 11. Germline CDR1 SGHAT, CDR2 FQNNGV. CDR3 DNA sequence: TGTGCCAGCAGCTCCCCTCGACAGGGCCATCACGAGCAGTACTTC. It translates to CASSSPRQGHHEQYF.

This clone appeared once. This chain links TRBV19 with TRBJ1-1; D might be TRBD1 (6 bases). Trimming took off 6 bases at V and 1 base at J, with 6 bases between the two ends. The CDR3 runs 12 residues. Germline CDR1 reads LNHDA; CDR2 reads SQIVND (reference sequence). The CDR3: CASSRGNTEAFF. The CDR3 bases are TGTGCCAGTAGCAGGGGGAACACTGAAGCTTTCTTT.

The chain joins TRBV6-1 to TRBJ2-7; 7 nucleotides align to TRBD2. V was clipped by 3 bases and J by 2 bases; unmatched bases: 7. From germline, CDR1 is MNHNS and CDR2 SASEGT. The CDR3 runs 15 residues. CDR3 DNA: TGTGCCAGCAGTGAGCCACGCGGGGGAACCTACGAGCAGTACTTC. This codes for CASSEPRGGTYEQYF.